This TCR beta chain emerged from a study of T cell changes during pregnancy in multiple sclerosis. Measured with immunoSEQ multiplex PCR; TCRdb has only the in-frame clones, and not every one. Of 40,000 or so clones in the sample, about 92% were seen once. The clonotype was recovered from a female donor with multiple sclerosis, enrolled in a pregnancy study. Specimen: CD8+ T cells from peripheral blood mononuclear cells, collected in the third trimester of pregnancy.

The CDR3 DNA reads as TGTGCCAGCAATCTACAGGGGACCGGGGAGCTGTTTTTT. Translated: CASNLQGTGELFF. This rearrangement joins TRBV6-5 to TRBJ2-2, with 7 bases lining up with TRBD1. V was clipped by 7 bases and J by 5 bases; unmatched bases: 4. The CDR3 length is 13 residues. Germline CDR1 reads MNHEY; CDR2 reads SVGAGI.